A selection of T cell receptor beta chains follows, all from one sample in a study of memory B cells and T cells in multiple sclerosis. No antigens are known for them. Sequencing used immunoSEQ multiplex PCR; TCRdb keeps in-frame clones, though not all of them. The profile shows about 42,000 clones, over 70% of them singletons. What was sequenced was PBMCs from blood kept in culture. The receptors here all came from a human donor with multiple sclerosis. Both conserved end residues are part of each CDR3. D genes are given only for firm matches. Only part of the rows carry a size: once, few, many, or a class if the clone is expanded.

TGTGCCAGCAGTAACAGGGGGGATTCCTATTCACCCCTCCACTTT,CASSNRGDSYSPLHF,TRBJ1-6,15,NA,TRBD1,TRBV6-5
TGTGCCAGCTCACCAGATCGGGGGGGCGAGACCCAGTACTTC,CASSPDRGGETQYF,TRBJ2-5,14,NA,TRBD2,TRBV18
TGTGCCAGCAGCCCGGGGACAGCGGACGAGCAGTACTTC,CASSPGTADEQYF,TRBJ2-7,13,few,TRBD1,TRBV7-8
TGTGCCAGCAGTTTATCGGGCAGTTTTAACTATGGCTACACCTTC,CASSLSGSFNYGYTF,TRBJ1-2,15,NA,NA,TRBV27
TGCGCCAGCAGCCAAGGTGGACAGGGGCAGGCTTTCTTT,CASSQGGQGQAFF,TRBJ1-1,13,NA,TRBD1,TRBV4-1
TGCGCCAGCAGCACCACGGCCCTATATTACAATGAGCAGTTCTTC,CASSTTALYYNEQFF,TRBJ2-1,15,NA,NA,TRBV5-1
TGTGCCAGCGGGGGGCGGCCTGCAACTAATGAAAAACTGTTTTTT,CASGGRPATNEKLFF,TRBJ1-4,15,NA,NA,TRBV2
TGCGCCAGCAGCCTGATGAGCACAGGTGACTATGGCTACACCTTC,CASSLMSTGDYGYTF,TRBJ1-2,15,NA,NA,TRBV4-1
TGTGCCATCAGTGACCCGACAGGGGCTAGCAATCAGCCCCAGCATTTT,CAISDPTGASNQPQHF,TRBJ1-5,16,NA,TRBD1,TRBV10-3
TGTGCCAGCAGCCTCCAGACAGGGCTTGAGAAAGCTTTCTTT,CASSLQTGLEKAFF,TRBJ1-1,14,NA,TRBD1,TRBV6-1
TGTGCCAGCAGCTACCCCTTGGGGGGGAGCTCCTACGAGCAGTACTTC,CASSYPLGGSSYEQYF,TRBJ2-7,16,few,TRBD2,TRBV7-2
TGTGCCAGCAGCTTTGTTGGGGACTCTGGAAACACCATATATTTT,CASSFVGDSGNTIYF,TRBJ1-3,15,NA,NA,TRBV7-9
TGTGCCAGCAGGGCAGAGTCCTATGGCTACACCTTC,CASRAESYGYTF,TRBJ1-2,12,few,NA,TRBV2
TGCGCCAGCAGCCAATCGGGTGGGGGTATGAGTGGCTACACCTTC,CASSQSGGGMSGYTF,TRBJ1-2,15,few,NA,TRBV4-1
TGTGCCAGCTCCGGGACCTCTGGAAACACCATATATTTT,CASSGTSGNTIYF,TRBJ1-3,13,NA,NA,TRBV27
TGTGCCAGCAGCTCGGGACAGGGCACAGATACGCAGTATTTT,CASSSGQGTDTQYF,TRBJ2-3,14,NA,TRBD1,TRBV13
TGTGCCAGCAGTCGGGACAGGTACAATGAGCAGTTCTTC,CASSRDRYNEQFF,TRBJ2-1,13,NA,TRBD1,TRBV27
TGTGCCAGCAGCCAGGGTTTCCCCGCAACTGGCTACACCTTC,CASSQGFPATGYTF,TRBJ1-2,14,NA,NA,TRBV7-9
TGCAGTGCTAGTCAGGATCAGCCCCAGCATTTT,CSASQDQPQHF,TRBJ1-5,11,NA,NA,TRBV20-1